This is a list of T cell receptor beta chains from one sample in a study of neurological immune-mediated disorders. TCRdb recomputed calls from the 5' RACE reads with MiXCR, one row per CDR3 protein. The data contain about 74,000 distinct CDR3 sequences, around 5.2% of them singletons. The sample taken for sequencing was PBMCs. All receptors come from a man aged 18 to 29 with multiple sclerosis. The CDR3 runs from the conserved cysteine through the conserved F or W. A D gene is named only where the DNA matches it firmly. Rows may omit the clone size; those that give it use once, few, many or a size class.

D gene,clone size,J gene,V gene,CDR3 protein,CDR3 DNA
NA,many,TRBJ2-1,TRBV9,CASSPGTRLNEQFF,TGTGCCAGCAGCCCCGGGACAAGACTCAATGAGCAGTTCTTC
TRBD2,many,TRBJ2-7,TRBV7-9,CASSRGLGHEQYF,TGTGCCAGCAGCCGAGGACTAGGGCACGAGCAGTACTTC
TRBD1,many,TRBJ1-6,TRBV5-4,CASSSGQGVSSPLHF,TGTGCCAGCAGCTCAGGACAGGGTGTAAGTTCACCCCTCCACTTT
TRBD1,many,TRBJ2-7,TRBV7-9,CASSRTGVSYEQYF,TGTGCCAGCAGCCGGACAGGGGTTTCCTACGAGCAGTACTTC
TRBD2,many,TRBJ2-1,TRBV5-1,CASSLMLAGRGRQFF,TGCGCCAGCAGCTTGATGCTAGCGGGAAGGGGACGGCAGTTCTTC
NA,many,TRBJ1-3,TRBV4-2,CASSLTHRVEAGNTIYF,TGTGCCAGCAGCCTCACCCACAGGGTCGAGGCTGGAAACACCATATATTTT
NA,many,TRBJ2-2,TRBV6-5,CASRPRDTGELFF,TGTGCCAGCAGGCCCAGGGACACCGGGGAGCTGTTTTTT
NA,many,TRBJ2-7,TRBV28,CASSLWTVYEQYF,TGTGCCAGCAGTCTTTGGACAGTCTACGAGCAGTACTTC
TRBD2,few,TRBJ2-7,TRBV7-8,CASNPSGTSHEQYF,TGTGCCAGCAACCCGTCCGGGACTAGCCACGAGCAGTACTTC
NA,few,TRBJ2-5,TRBV5-4,CASSFPGTKETQYF,TGTGCCAGCAGCTTCCCAGGGACGAAGGAGACCCAGTACTTC
TRBD1,many,TRBJ2-7,TRBV12-3/TRBV12-4,CASSSLGQGSSYEQYF,TGTGCCAGCAGTTCATTAGGACAGGGAAGCTCCTACGAGCAGTACTTC
TRBD2,many,TRBJ2-3,TRBV15,CATSARLADDTQYF,TGTGCCACCAGCGCCCGACTAGCGGATGATACGCAGTATTTT
NA,many,TRBJ2-2,TRBV7-2,CASSLATLAGELFF,TGTGCCAGCAGCTTAGCGACTCTAGCCGGGGAGCTGTTTTTT
TRBD2,many,TRBJ2-1,TRBV20-1,CSAPRASGGAREQFF,TGCAGTGCTCCCCGGGCTAGCGGGGGGGCTCGGGAGCAGTTCTTC
NA,many,TRBJ2-1,TRBV20-1,CSASGSSYNEQFF,TGCAGTGCTAGCGGTAGCTCCTACAATGAGCAGTTCTTC
NA,NA,TRBJ2-3,TRBV6-1,CASPEGAVTDTQYF,TGTGCCAGCCCAGAAGGGGCAGTCACAGATACGCAGTATTTT
TRBD1,many,TRBJ1-2,TRBV6-5,CASSYDRGLGYTF,TGTGCCAGCAGTTACGACAGGGGGCTAGGCTACACCTTC